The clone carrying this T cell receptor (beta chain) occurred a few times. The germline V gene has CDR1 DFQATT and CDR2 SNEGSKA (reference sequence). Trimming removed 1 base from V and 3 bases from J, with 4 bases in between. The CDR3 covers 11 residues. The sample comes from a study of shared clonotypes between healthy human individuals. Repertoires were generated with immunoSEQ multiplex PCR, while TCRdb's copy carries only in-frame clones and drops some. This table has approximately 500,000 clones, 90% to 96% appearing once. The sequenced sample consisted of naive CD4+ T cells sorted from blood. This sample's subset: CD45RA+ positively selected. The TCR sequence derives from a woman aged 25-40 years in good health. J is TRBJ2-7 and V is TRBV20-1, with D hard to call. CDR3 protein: CSARGHYEQYF. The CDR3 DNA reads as TGCAGTGCTAGAGGACACTACGAGCAGTACTTC.